Below, 27 T cell receptor beta chains from the same sample are listed, as sequenced in a study of chemoradiotherapy in HPV16-positive cancers. This table comes from immunoSEQ multiplex PCR, and its TCRdb copy is limited to in-frame clones, with some not included. Of roughly 28,000 clones listed, over 65% are singletons. The sample was blood, taken from a patient who underwent chemoradiotherapy. The source is a human donor with HPV-associated anogenital cancer.

The chain links TRBV19 to TRBJ2-7; no firm D call. Trimming cost V 5 bases and J 3 bases, with 14 bases left between them. This CDR3 region has 14 residues. Germline CDR1 is LNHDA and CDR2 is SQIVND (reference sequence). CDR3: CASSPSNWGYEQYF. CDR3 nucleotide sequence: TGTGCCAGTAGTCCATCGAACTGGGGCTACGAGCAGTACTTC.

This chain links TRBV19 with TRBJ2-2; D could derive from TRBD1 or TRBD2 (5 bases each). Germline CDR1 and CDR2: LNHDA and SQIVND (reference sequence). Trimming shortened V by 3 bases and J by 4 bases, and 12 bases separated the two germline ends. The CDR3 is 15 amino acids. The CDR3 DNA reads as TGTGCCAGTAGTATCCGGGGCAGAGGCACCGGGGAGCTGTTTTTT. It is translated as CASSIRGRGTGELFF.

The chain employs TRBV5-1 and TRBJ2-4, with 10 bases identical to TRBD2. V gave up 4 bases and J gave up 3 bases; unmatched junction bases: 19. CDR3 length: 20 amino acids. Germline assignment: CDR1 SGHRS and CDR2 YFSETQ. DNA for the CDR3: TGCGCCAGCAGCGTCTATACCAGAAGCGGGGGGGCCTCCGGCAAAAACATTCAGTACTTC. It yields the protein CASSVYTRSGGASGKNIQYF.

This chain links TRBV18 with TRBJ1-1; 8 bases match TRBD1. Trimming at V came to 3 bases and at J to 5 bases, leaving 11 bases not matched to a gene. The CDR3 is made up of 16 amino acids. CDR1 and CDR2 from the germline V gene are KGHSH and LQKENI. The CDR3 region is CASSPQSVRTGTEAFF. The CDR3 region has the DNA TGTGCCAGCTCACCTCAATCTGTACGGACAGGGACTGAAGCTTTCTTT. The whole variable domain, remainder taken from reference TRBV18 and TRBJ1-1, is NAGVMQNPRHLVRRRGQEARLRCSPMKGHSHVYWYRQLPEEGLKFMVYLQKENIIDESGMPKERFSAEFPKEGPSILRIQQVVRGDSAAYFCASSPQSVRTGTEAFFGQGTRLTVV.

J is TRBJ2-7 and V is TRBV7-9; 7 bases are a match to TRBD1. The length of the CDR3 is 15 residues. V trimming: 6 bases; J trimming: 5 bases; junction bases outside the gene matches: 13. The germline CDR1 and CDR2 sequences are SEHNR and FQNEAQ (reference sequence). The CDR3: CASSKMTGNQDEQYF. The CDR3 nucleotides read TGTGCCAGCAGTAAGATGACAGGGAATCAGGACGAGCAGTACTTC. The variable domain in full, with the rest retrieved from reference TRBV7-9 and TRBJ2-7, is DTGVSQNPRHKITKRGQNVTFRCDPISEHNRLYWYRQTLGQGPEFLTYFQNEAQLEKSRLLSDRFSAERPKGSFSTLEIQRTEQGDSAMYLCASSKMTGNQDEQYFGPGTRLTVT.

V and J are TRBV6-1 and TRBJ2-2; 7 bases align to TRBD1. The CDR3 covers 19 residues. V dropped 1 base and J dropped 1; count of bases not matched to a gene: 12. Germline CDR1 MNHNS, CDR2 SASEGT. CDR3 loop: CASSEGRDRKFRNTGELFF. Here the CDR3 DNA reads TGTGCCAGCAGTGAAGGCCGGGACAGAAAGTTCAGGAACACCGGGGAGCTGTTTTTT.

The J gene is TRBJ2-3, the V gene TRBV7-2, with TRBD2 matching 8 bases. With 4 bases clipped from V and 1 base from J, the junction kept 13 bases outside the gene matches. The CDR3 length is 18 residues. The germline CDR1 and CDR2 sequences are SGHTA and FQGNSA. The CDR3 DNA is TGTGCCAGCAGCTCGAAGTGGGGGCGGGGGGCCGGCACAGATACGCAGTATTTT. Residues: CASSSKWGRGAGTDTQYF.

The rearrangement joins TRBV7-9 to TRBJ1-2; D is possibly TRBD1 (5 bases). This CDR3 contains 15 residues. The germline V and J ends were trimmed by 4 bases and 1 base, with 13 bases remaining between them. Germline CDR1 SEHNR, CDR2 FQNEAQ (reference sequence). The DNA for the CDR3 is TGTGCCAGCAGCTCCGGGACGGAGTTTAACTATGGCTACACCTTC. As protein: CASSSGTEFNYGYTF.

CDR3 amino acids: CASSTDGARETQYF. The CDR3 DNA reads TGTGCCAGCTCAACGGACGGAGCGAGAGAGACCCAGTACTTC. The chain joins TRBV18 to TRBJ2-5; D remains ambiguous. Trimming shortened V by 5 bases and J by 4 bases, and 14 bases separated the two germline ends. The germline CDR1 and CDR2 sequences are KGHSH and LQKENI. CDR3 length: 14 residues.

The chain employs TRBV28 and TRBJ1-5; D ambiguous. Germline CDR1 and CDR2: MDHEN and SYDVKM. The germline V and J ends were trimmed by 6 bases and 1 base, with 4 bases remaining between them. This CDR3 has 12 amino acids. The CDR3 protein is CASRESNQPQHF. The CDR3 DNA reads as TGTGCCAGCAGGGAGAGCAATCAGCCCCAGCATTTT.

This clone was observed a single time. This sequence joins TRBV5-6 and TRBJ2-7; 12 bases match TRBD2. Trimming cost V 3 bases and J 4 bases; bases outside gene matches: 2. CDR3 length equals 14 residues. CDR1 and CDR2 from the germline V gene are SGHDT and YYEEEE. CDR3 protein: CASSSSGGAYEQYF. The CDR3 DNA sequence: TGTGCCAGCAGCTCTAGCGGGGGGGCGTACGAGCAGTACTTC. Combining the CDR3 with reference TRBV5-6 and TRBJ2-7 gives the whole variable domain DAGVTQSPTHLIKTRGQQVTLRCSPKSGHDTVSWYQQALGQGPQFIFQYYEEEERQRGNFPDRFSGHQFPNYSSELNVNALLLGDSALYLCASSSSGGAYEQYFGPGTRLTVT.

The V and J genes are TRBV7-8 and TRBJ2-3; 15 bases are a match to TRBD2. The CDR3 extends over 17 amino acids. Trimming at V came to 5 bases and at J to 4 bases, leaving 7 bases not matched to a gene. Germline V gives CDR1 SGHVS, CDR2 FQNEAQ. The CDR3 sequence is CASSPRTSGGAADTQYF. DNA of the CDR3: TGTGCCAGCAGCCCGCGGACTAGCGGGGGGGCGGCAGATACGCAGTATTTT.

The chain is built from TRBV28 and TRBJ2-3; 7 bases map to TRBD2. Germline V CDR1 and CDR2: MDHEN, SYDVKM. Losses at the gene ends were 4 bases for V and 8 bases for J; bases not matched to a gene: 3. The CDR3 extends over 12 amino acids. The CDR3 protein is CASSSGRGTQYF. The CDR3 DNA reads TGTGCCAGCAGTTCGGGGAGGGGTACGCAGTATTTT. Based on the CDR3 plus reference TRBV28 and TRBJ2-3, the full variable domain is DVKVTQSSRYLVKRTGEKVFLECVQDMDHENMFWYRQDPGLGLRLIYFSYDVKMKEKGDIPEGYSVSREKKERFSLILESASTNQTSMYLCASSSGRGTQYFGPGTRLTVL.

This sequence joins TRBV4-1 and TRBJ1-5; TRBD1 might be the D (5 bases). This CDR3 region has 17 residues. Per the germline V gene, CDR1 is MGHRA and CDR2 is YSYEKL. Trimming pared 0 bases from V and 2 bases from J, leaving 14 bases between. The CDR3 region is CASSQDGMGLGNQPQHF. The CDR3 DNA is TGCGCCAGCAGCCAAGATGGGATGGGGCTTGGCAATCAGCCCCAGCATTTT.

The rearrangement joins TRBV13 to TRBJ2-3; no definite D call. V lost 2 bases and J lost 4, with 13 bases in between. The CDR3 has 15 residues. CDR1 is PRHDT, CDR2 FYEKMQ, per germline (reference sequence). CDR3 nucleotides: TGTGCCAGCAGCTTAAGTGTTGGGTGGGCAGATACGCAGTATTTT. As protein: CASSLSVGWADTQYF.

The V call is TRBV30, the J call TRBJ2-5; no clear D gene. The CDR3 has 12 amino acids. From germline, CDR1 is GTSNPN and CDR2 SVGIG (reference sequence). V lost 7 bases and J lost 3, with 12 bases in between. The CDR3 spells CALTSTKETQYF. CDR3 sequence (DNA): TGTGCCTTGACAAGTACGAAAGAGACCCAGTACTTC.

This rearrangement joins TRBV14 to TRBJ1-1; TRBD1 is a possible D gene (6 bases). Trimming stripped 2 bases from V and 5 bases from J, with 15 bases between. The CDR3 is made up of 15 amino acids. From germline, CDR1 is SGHDN and CDR2 FVKESK. CDR3 region: CASSQRAGVGTEAFF. The CDR3, as DNA: TGTGCCAGCAGCCAAAGGGCAGGGGTGGGGACTGAAGCTTTCTTT.

The chain employs TRBV27 and TRBJ1-6; 9 nucleotides line up with TRBD1. Germline V gene lookup returns CDR1 MNHEY and CDR2 SMNVEV (reference sequence). The CDR3 totals 15 residues. The V segment lost 7 bases and the J segment 9 bases; nucleotides outside the gene matches: 10. This CDR3 reads CASMPRQGDFSPLHF. The CDR3 region has the DNA TGTGCCAGCATGCCCCGACAGGGGGATTTTTCACCCCTCCACTTT.

The V and J genes are TRBV11-2 and TRBJ2-1; maybe TRBD2 (6 bases). The length of the CDR3 is 16 residues. V shed 5 bases and J shed 8 bases, with 22 bases lying between them. CDR1 SGHAT and CDR2 FQNNGV come from the germline V gene. This CDR3 reads CASSMTGGGAAYEQFF. The CDR3 region has the DNA TGTGCCAGCAGCATGACCGGCGGCGGGGCGGCTTATGAGCAGTTCTTC.

The gene calls are TRBV5-1 and TRBJ2-1; TRBD2 aligns across 9 bases. CDR3 length equals 17 residues. The J segment lost 4 bases and the V segment lost 0 bases, leaving 8 bases of the junction unmatched. Germline assignment: CDR1 SGHRS and CDR2 YFSETQ. The CDR3 region is CASSLAMRRGGYNEQFF. DNA for the CDR3: TGCGCCAGCAGCTTGGCTATGAGGCGGGGGGGATACAATGAGCAGTTCTTC.

This rearrangement joins TRBV6-1 to TRBJ1-4, with 8 bases that match TRBD1. The germline V gene encodes CDR1 MNHNS and CDR2 SASEGT. CDR3 length: 14 residues. V lost 7 bases and J lost 5; bases outside the gene matches: 6. The CDR3 DNA reads as TGTGCCAGCACCCGGGACAGGCTCAATGAAAAACTGTTTTTT. Encoded protein: CASTRDRLNEKLFF.

The chain employs TRBV9 and TRBJ1-1; 7 bases line up with TRBD1. Losses at the gene ends were 3 bases for V and 1 base for J; bases not matched to a gene: 9. The germline V gene encodes CDR1 SGDLS and CDR2 YYNGEE. CDR3 size: 16 residues. The CDR3: CASSAIPGGGNTEAFF. Written as DNA, the CDR3 is TGTGCCAGCAGCGCCATACCAGGGGGGGGGAACACTGAAGCTTTCTTT.

The chain couples TRBV6-1 to TRBJ1-2; the D is unclear. V was clipped by 7 bases and J by 0 bases, with 15 bases between them. Germline V lookup: CDR1 MNHNS, CDR2 SASEGT. There are 15 residues in the CDR3. CDR3 protein: CASNPSGRPNYGYTF. CDR3 nucleotide sequence: TGTGCCAGCAATCCGTCCGGCAGGCCTAACTATGGCTACACCTTC.

This clone appeared once. This chain links TRBV6-1 with TRBJ2-7, with 14 bases aligning to TRBD2. V shed 6 bases and J 0 bases; nucleotides not matched to a gene: 1. Germline values: CDR1 MNHNS, CDR2 SASEGT. The CDR3 runs 15 residues. The DNA of the CDR3 is TGTGCCAGCAGGACTAGCGGGGGGGACTCCTACGAGCAGTACGTC. Protein sequence: CASRTSGGDSYEQYV.

In this sample, this clone turned up a few times. V is TRBV5-4 and J is TRBJ1-2; the D gene is possibly TRBD1 (6 bases). The V gene's germline CDR1 is SGHNT and CDR2 YYREEE (reference sequence). The CDR3 extends over 14 amino acids. The V end was cut by 2 bases, the J end by 5 bases, with 13 bases between. The CDR3 nucleotides are TGTGCCAGCAGCTTTACAGGGATCGGGTATGGCTACACCTTC. Translated: CASSFTGIGYGYTF.

This clone was seen once. The chain recombines TRBV5-6 with TRBJ1-1, with D possibly TRBD1 on 6 matching bases. V gave up 3 bases and J gave up 4 bases, with 10 bases separating them. This CDR3 is built from 13 residues. Germline CDR1 SGHDT, CDR2 YYEEEE. The CDR3 DNA follows: TGTGCCAGCAGCTCGGGGGCCAGCACTGAAGCTTTCTTT. Residues: CASSSGASTEAFF. The full variable domain, completed using reference TRBV5-6 and TRBJ1-1, is DAGVTQSPTHLIKTRGQQVTLRCSPKSGHDTVSWYQQALGQGPQFIFQYYEEEERQRGNFPDRFSGHQFPNYSSELNVNALLLGDSALYLCASSSGASTEAFFGQGTRLTVV.

This chain links TRBV5-1 with TRBJ2-3, with TRBD2 identical over 8 bases. The CDR3 is 14 amino acids. With V trimmed by 3 bases and J by 5 bases, 5 bases remained unmatched. The V gene's germline CDR1 is SGHRS and CDR2 YFSETQ. The CDR3 is CASSYTGTRDTQYF. The CDR3 nucleotides read TGCGCCAGCAGCTATACTGGGACTAGAGATACGCAGTATTTT.